Listed below are T cell receptor beta chains from one sample, sequenced in a study of shared clonotypes between healthy human individuals. Method: immunoSEQ multiplex PCR; TCRdb's copy keeps in-frame clones and lacks some. The table has around 350,000 clones, 70% to 75% seen once. Input material: memory CD4+ T cells sorted from blood. These receptors all come from a young man in good health. Each CDR3 is given with its conserved first and last residue. D genes are given only for firm matches. The size field is filled for only some rows; it gives once, few, many or a size class.

size: .; J: TRBJ2-1; V: TRBV9; D: .; CDR3: CASSVLARSYNEQFF; DNA: TGTGCCAGCAGCGTTCTAGCGCGCTCCTACAATGAGCAGTTCTTC
size: .; J: TRBJ2-7; V: TRBV12-2; D: .; CDR3: CASRLAGLAGASYEQYF; DNA: TGTGCAAGTCGCTTAGCGGGCTTAGCGGGCGCCTCCTACGAGCAGTACTTC
size: .; J: TRBJ1-2; V: TRBV4-2; D: .; CDR3: CASSQGINFGSPNYGYTF; DNA: TGTGCCAGCAGCCAAGGGATCAATTTCGGGAGTCCTAACTATGGCTACACCTTC
size: once; J: TRBJ1-2; V: TRBV6-5; D: TRBD1; CDR3: CASREWTGRYGYTF; DNA: TGTGCCAGCAGGGAGTGGACAGGGAGATATGGCTACACCTTC
size: .; J: TRBJ2-1; V: TRBV7-9; D: .; CDR3: CASSLAHSSYNEQFF; DNA: TGTGCCAGCAGCTTAGCCCATAGCTCCTACAATGAGCAGTTCTTC
size: few; J: TRBJ2-5; V: TRBV2; D: TRBD2; CDR3: CASGASGRHETQYF; DNA: TGTGCCAGCGGAGCTAGCGGGAGACATGAGACCCAGTACTTC
size: many; J: TRBJ2-7; V: TRBV7-3; D: TRBD2; CDR3: CASSLDSGALDEQYF; DNA: TGTGCCAGCAGCTTAGATAGCGGGGCGTTGGACGAGCAGTACTTC
size: .; J: TRBJ1-1; V: TRBV14; D: .; CDR3: CASSRQVNTEAFF; DNA: TGTGCCAGCAGCCGCCAGGTGAACACTGAAGCTTTCTTT
size: .; J: TRBJ1-5; V: TRBV28; D: TRBD1; CDR3: CASSHRGQPQHF; DNA: TGTGCCAGCAGTCACAGGGGACAGCCCCAGCATTTT
size: .; J: TRBJ2-5; V: TRBV2; D: TRBD1; CDR3: CAGRDRAETQYF; DNA: TGTGCCGGCCGGGACAGGGCCGAGACCCAGTACTTC
size: .; J: TRBJ2-6; V: TRBV5-4; D: .; CDR3: CASSLVGGSSGANVLTF; DNA: TGTGCCAGCAGCTTGGTCGGGGGAAGCTCTGGGGCCAACGTCCTGACTTTC
size: few; J: TRBJ1-4; V: TRBV15; D: TRBD1; CDR3: CATSRVGTVREKLFF; DNA: TGTGCCACCAGCAGAGTCGGGACAGTTCGCGAAAAACTGTTTTTT
size: few; J: TRBJ2-3; V: TRBV29-1; D: TRBD1; CDR3: CSVVRPGGMVTDTQYF; DNA: TGCAGCGTTGTTCGTCCAGGGGGCATGGTCACAGATACGCAGTATTTT
size: .; J: TRBJ1-2; V: TRBV29-1; D: TRBD1; CDR3: CSPSTGRVYGYTF; DNA: TGCAGCCCATCGACAGGGCGGGTCTATGGCTACACCTTC
size: .; J: TRBJ2-2; V: TRBV12-5; D: .; CDR3: CASGVEGTGELFF; DNA: TGTGCTAGTGGCGTGGAAGGCACCGGGGAGCTGTTTTTT
size: .; J: TRBJ2-1; V: TRBV29-1; D: TRBD1; CDR3: CSLTSGTVIGNEQFF; DNA: TGCAGCTTAACCTCCGGGACAGTCATCGGCAATGAGCAGTTCTTC
size: .; J: TRBJ1-4; V: TRBV5-4; D: .; CDR3: CASSLTANEKLFF; DNA: TGTGCCAGCAGCTTGACGGCTAATGAAAAACTGTTTTTT